This T cell receptor (beta chain) came from a study of blood T cell repertoires in COVID-19. Study at large: T cells, B-cell-depleted T cells, or PBMCs supplied cDNA or gDNA.

In the authors' methods: The authors estimated nucleated cell counts from reference gene primer amplification. The protocol was immunoSEQ multiplex PCR, while the TCRdb copy is restricted to in-frame clones and leaves out a portion. That table is the source of V, J and clone size, and D and trimming were worked out from the DNA. The table includes 200,000 to 300,000 clones, around nine tenths detected once. Seattle enrolled patients during active infection and tracked them longitudinally. This clonotype was obtained from an older woman with COVID-19, enrolled during active disease. Sequencing was done on a sample of peripheral blood.

CDR3 amino acids: CASSYGGEGGYTF. The CDR3 DNA follows: TGTGCCAGCAGTTATGGAGGTGAAGGTGGCTACACCTTC. The chain is built from TRBV27 and TRBJ1-2; no reliable D call. Germline loops: CDR1 MNHEY, CDR2 SMNVEV (reference sequence). The CDR3 is 13 amino acids. The V gene lost 4 bases and the J gene lost 7 bases, with 13 bases spanning the gap.